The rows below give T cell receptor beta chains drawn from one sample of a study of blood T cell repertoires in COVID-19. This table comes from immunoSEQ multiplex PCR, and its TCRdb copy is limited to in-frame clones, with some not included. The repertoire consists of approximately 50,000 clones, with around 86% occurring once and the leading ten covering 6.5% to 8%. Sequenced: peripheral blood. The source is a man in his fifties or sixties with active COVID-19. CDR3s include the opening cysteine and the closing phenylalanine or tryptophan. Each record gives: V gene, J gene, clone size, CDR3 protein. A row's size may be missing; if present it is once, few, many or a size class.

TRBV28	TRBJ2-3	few	CASSFPGTSGRTDTQYF
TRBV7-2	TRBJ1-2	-	CASSLSRGRRGYTF
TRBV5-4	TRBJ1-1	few	CASSSYRNVGAFF
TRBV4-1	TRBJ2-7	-	CASSLTGTGSSYEQYF
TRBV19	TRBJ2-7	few	CASSIKQGSYEQYF
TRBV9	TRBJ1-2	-	CASSPRGGNYGYTF
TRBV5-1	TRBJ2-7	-	CASSLGGQGYYEQYF
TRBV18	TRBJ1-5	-	CASSPTQGAWSNQPQHF
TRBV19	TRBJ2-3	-	CASSRTSGGTDTQYF
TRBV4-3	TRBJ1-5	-	CASSQEWEVNQPQHF
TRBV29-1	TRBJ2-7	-	CSVEVTGQNYEQYF
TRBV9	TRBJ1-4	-	CASSPISTSEKLFF
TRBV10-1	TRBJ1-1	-	CASSGYGRRNTEAFF
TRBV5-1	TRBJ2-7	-	CASSLQGQGFEQYF
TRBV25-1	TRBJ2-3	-	CASSEYVSAGSTDTQYF
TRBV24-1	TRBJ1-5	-	CATSDPLQGSNQPQHF
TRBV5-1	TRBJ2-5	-	CASSLASGDQETQYF
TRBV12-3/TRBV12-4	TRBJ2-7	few	CASARQGPYEQYF
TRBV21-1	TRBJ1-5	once	CASSSNRVASNQPQHF
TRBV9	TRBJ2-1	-	CASSVRQGRAVEQFF
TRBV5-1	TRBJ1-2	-	CASSLGQGLGGYTF
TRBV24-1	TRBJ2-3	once	CATSDPGQVGNTDTQYF
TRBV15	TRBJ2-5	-	CATSRDIVETQYF
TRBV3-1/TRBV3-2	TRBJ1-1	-	CASSLGLGGTEAFF
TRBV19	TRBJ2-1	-	CASSIRVSSGGPEFF
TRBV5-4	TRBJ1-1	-	CASSSHQRGLLNTEAFF
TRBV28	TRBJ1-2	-	CASSLDYGYTF
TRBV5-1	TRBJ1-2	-	CASSSTGIGYGYTF
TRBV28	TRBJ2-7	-	CASSTAARGEQYF
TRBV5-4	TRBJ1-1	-	CASSREGARRDEAFF
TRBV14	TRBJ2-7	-	CASSHLWTGGFYEQYF
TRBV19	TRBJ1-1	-	CATIQGPTEAFF
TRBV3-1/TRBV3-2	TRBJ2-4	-	CASSHILTSGPFKNIQYF
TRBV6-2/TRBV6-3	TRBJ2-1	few	CASSTHGGGAYNEQFF
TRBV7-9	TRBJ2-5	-	CASSSTGMAVRETQYF
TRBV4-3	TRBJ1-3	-	CASSQDSAGNTIYF
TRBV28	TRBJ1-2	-	CASSSNRGHGYTF
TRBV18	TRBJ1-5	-	CASSADRVPNQPQHF
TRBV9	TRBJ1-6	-	CASSGAGQYNSPLHF
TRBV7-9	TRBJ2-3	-	CASSLGIKRESSTDTQYF
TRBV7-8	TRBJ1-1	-	CASSRGTAEAFF
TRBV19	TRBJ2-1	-	CASSIGTSGGSYNEQFF
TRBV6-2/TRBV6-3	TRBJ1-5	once	CASSYRGLSSNQPQHF
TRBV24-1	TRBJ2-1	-	CATSDPVAGSYNEQFF
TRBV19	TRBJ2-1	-	CASSASRAGGDEQFF
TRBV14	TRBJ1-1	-	CASSQAFSAGVSEAFF
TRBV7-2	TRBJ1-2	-	CASSLQGGDYGYTF
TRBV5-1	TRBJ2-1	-	CASSLAPPGLAGAEQFF
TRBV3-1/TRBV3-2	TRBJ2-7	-	CASREDGGSYEQYF